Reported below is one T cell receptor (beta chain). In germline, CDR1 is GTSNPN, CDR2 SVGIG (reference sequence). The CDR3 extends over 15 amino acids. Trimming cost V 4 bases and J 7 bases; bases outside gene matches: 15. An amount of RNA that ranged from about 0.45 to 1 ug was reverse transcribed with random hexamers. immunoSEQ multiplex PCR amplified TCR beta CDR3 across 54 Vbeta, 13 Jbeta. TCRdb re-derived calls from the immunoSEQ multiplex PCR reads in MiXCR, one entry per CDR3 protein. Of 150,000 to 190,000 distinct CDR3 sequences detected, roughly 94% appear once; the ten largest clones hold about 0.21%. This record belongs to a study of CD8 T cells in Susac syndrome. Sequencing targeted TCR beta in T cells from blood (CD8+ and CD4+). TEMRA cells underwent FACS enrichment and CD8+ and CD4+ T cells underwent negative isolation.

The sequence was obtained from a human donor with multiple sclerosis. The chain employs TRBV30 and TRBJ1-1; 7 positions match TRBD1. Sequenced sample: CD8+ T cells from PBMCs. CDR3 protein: CAWTPRNRGHFEAFF. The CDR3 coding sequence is TGTGCCTGGACCCCACGTAACAGGGGACATTTTGAAGCTTTCTTT. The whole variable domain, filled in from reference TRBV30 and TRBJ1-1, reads SQTIHQWPATLVQPVGSPLSLECTVEGTSNPNLYWYRQAAGRGLQLLFYSVGIGQISSEVPQNLSASRPQDRQFILSSKKLLLSDSGFYLCAWTPRNRGHFEAFFGQGTRLTVV.